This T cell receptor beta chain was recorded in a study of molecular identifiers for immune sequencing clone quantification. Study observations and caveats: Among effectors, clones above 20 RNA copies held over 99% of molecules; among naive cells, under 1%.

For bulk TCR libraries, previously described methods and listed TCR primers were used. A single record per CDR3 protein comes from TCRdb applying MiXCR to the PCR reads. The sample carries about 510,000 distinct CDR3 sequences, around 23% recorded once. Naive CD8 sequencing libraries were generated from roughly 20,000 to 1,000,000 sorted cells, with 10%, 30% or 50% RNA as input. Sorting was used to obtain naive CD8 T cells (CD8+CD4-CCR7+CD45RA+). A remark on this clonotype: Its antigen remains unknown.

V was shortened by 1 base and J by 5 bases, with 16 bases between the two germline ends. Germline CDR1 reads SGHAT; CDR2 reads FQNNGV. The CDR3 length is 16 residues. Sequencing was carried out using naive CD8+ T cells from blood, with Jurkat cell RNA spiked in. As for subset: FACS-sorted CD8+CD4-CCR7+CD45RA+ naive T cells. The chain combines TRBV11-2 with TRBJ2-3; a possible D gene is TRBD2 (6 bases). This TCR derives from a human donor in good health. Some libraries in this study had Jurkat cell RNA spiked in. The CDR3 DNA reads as TGTGCCAGCAGCTTAGGGATTTCCGGGGGAGGAGATACGCAGTATTTT. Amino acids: CASSLGISGGGDTQYF.